This T cell receptor (beta chain) appears in the sequencing data of a study of cytomegalovirus exposure and HLA in healthy donors. Study findings and constraints: The authors later found HLA-associated TCR beta chains more clonally expanded than equally common others.

Germline CDR1 is SGHRS and CDR2 is YFSETQ. The CDR3 has 13 amino acids. The ends lost 2 bases at V and 6 bases at J; junction bases unmatched: 4. Healthy bone marrow donors formed the donor group. Details on this clone: Its antigen is still unknown.

Primers: 60 Vbeta forward and 13 Jbeta reverse. Assay used: immunoSEQ multiplex PCR; TCRdb lists only in-frame clones, some missing. The table lists tens of thousands of clones, 65% to 70% of them singletons. This TCR derives from a male donor in good health and CMV-seropositive. The rearrangement uses TRBV5-1 and TRBJ1-2; the match to TRBD1 covers 7 bases. Material: PBMCs. CDR3 in amino acids: CASSLQGRDGYTF. The CDR3 DNA follows: TGCGCCAGCAGCTTACAGGGGCGGGATGGCTACACCTTC.